This entry describes one T cell receptor beta chain. Trimming took off 5 bases at V and 10 bases at J, with 12 bases between the two ends. This CDR3 is 13 amino acids long. Germline V gives CDR1 LNHDA, CDR2 SQIVND (reference sequence). Seattle cases were enrolled at active infection and followed longitudinally. The data derive from a study of blood T cell repertoires in COVID-19. The wider study: The United States, Italy and Spain provided the acute and convalescent COVID-19 samples. The analysed material was cDNA or gDNA that came from T cells, B-cell-depleted T cells, or PBMCs.

The authors' processing: Nucleated cell number was recorded as an estimate derived from reference gene primer amplification. Clones were read by immunoSEQ multiplex PCR, and TCRdb kept only the in-frame ones, dropping some. For V, J and clone size, that table is used; D and trimming come from the DNA. The table records around 90,000 clones, 88% of them present only once. The source of this sequence is a man over 45 with COVID-19, enrolled during active disease. The chain combines TRBV19 with TRBJ2-6; D ambiguous. Specimen: peripheral blood. The CDR3 coding sequence is TGTGCCAGTAGTTCCACAGTTGGTAACGTCCTGACTTTC. As protein: CASSSTVGNVLTF.